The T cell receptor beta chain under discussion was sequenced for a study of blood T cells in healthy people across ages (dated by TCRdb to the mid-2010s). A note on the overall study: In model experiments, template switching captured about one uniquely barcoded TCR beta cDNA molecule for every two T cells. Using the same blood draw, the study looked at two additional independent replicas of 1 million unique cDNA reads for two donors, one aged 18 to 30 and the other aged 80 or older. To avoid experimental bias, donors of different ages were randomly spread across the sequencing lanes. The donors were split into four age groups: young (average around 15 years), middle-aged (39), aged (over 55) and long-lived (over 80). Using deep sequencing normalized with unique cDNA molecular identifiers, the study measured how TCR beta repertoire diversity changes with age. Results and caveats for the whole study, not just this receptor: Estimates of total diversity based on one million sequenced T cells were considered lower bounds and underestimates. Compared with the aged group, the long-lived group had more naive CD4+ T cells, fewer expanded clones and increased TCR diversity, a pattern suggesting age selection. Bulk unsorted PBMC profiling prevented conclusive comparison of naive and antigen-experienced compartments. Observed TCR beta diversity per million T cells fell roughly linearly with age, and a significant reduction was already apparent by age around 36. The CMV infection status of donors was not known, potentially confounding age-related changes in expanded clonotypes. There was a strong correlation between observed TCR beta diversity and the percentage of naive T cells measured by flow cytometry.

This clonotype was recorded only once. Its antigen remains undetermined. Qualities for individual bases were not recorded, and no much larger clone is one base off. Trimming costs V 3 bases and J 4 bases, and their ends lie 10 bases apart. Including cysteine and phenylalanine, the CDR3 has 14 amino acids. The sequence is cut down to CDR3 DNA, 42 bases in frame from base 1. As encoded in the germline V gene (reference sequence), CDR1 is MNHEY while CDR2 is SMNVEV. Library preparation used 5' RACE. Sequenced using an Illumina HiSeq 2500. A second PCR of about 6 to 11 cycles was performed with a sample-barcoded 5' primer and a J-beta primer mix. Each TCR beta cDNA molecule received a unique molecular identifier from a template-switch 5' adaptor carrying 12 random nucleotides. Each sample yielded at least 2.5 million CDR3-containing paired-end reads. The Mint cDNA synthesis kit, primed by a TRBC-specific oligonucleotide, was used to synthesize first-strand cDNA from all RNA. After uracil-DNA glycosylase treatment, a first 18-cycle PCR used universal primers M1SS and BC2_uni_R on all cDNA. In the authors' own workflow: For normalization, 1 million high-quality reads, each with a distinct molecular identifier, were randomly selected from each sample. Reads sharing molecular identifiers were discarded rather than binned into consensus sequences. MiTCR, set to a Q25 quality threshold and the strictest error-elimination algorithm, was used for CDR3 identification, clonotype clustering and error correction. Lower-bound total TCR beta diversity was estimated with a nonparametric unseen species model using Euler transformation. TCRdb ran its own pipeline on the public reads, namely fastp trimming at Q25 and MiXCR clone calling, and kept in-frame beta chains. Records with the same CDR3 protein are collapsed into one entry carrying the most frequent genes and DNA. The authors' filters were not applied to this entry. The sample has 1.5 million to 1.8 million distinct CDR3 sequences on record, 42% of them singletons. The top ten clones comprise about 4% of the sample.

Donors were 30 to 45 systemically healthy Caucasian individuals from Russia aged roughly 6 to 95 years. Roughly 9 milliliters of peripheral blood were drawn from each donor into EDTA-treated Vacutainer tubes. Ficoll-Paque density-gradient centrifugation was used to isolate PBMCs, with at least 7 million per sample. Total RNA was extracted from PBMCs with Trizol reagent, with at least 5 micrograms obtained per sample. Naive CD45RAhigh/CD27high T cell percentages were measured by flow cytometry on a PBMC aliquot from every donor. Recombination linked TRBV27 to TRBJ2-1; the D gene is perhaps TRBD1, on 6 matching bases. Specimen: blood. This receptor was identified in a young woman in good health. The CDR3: CASSFRGRYNEQFF. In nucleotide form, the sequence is TGTGCCAGCAGTTTCAGGGGTCGGTACAATGAGCAGTTCTTC.